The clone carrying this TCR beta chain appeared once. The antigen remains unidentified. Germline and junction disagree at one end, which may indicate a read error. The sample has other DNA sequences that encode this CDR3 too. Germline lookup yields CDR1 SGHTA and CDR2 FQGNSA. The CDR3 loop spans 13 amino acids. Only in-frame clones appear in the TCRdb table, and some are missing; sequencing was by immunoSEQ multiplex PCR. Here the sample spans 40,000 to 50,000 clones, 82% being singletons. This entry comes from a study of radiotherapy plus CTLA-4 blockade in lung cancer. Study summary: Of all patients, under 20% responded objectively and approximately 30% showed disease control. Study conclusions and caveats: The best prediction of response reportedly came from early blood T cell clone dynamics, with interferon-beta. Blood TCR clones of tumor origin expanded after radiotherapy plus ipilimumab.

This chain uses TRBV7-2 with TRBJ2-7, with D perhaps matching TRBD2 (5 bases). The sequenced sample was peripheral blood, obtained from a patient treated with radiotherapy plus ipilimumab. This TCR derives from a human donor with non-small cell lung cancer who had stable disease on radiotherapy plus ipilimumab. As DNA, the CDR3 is TGTGCCAGCAGCTTAGCCGGTGACTACGAACAGTACTTC. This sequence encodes CASSLAGDYEQYF. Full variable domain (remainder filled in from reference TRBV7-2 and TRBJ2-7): GAGVSQSPSNKVTEKGKDVELRCDPISGHTALYWYRQSLGQGLEFLIYFQGNSAPDKSGLPSDRFSAERTGGSVSTLTIQRTQQEDSAVYLCASSLAGDYEQYFGPGTRLTVT.